These T cell receptor beta chains were read from a single sample in a study of long-term antiretroviral therapy in people with HIV. The repertoire was sequenced with immunoSEQ multiplex PCR; TCRdb's copy has only in-frame clones and lacks some. The repertoire has tens of thousands of clones, 82% of them found once; the top ten carry 13%. Sequenced material: unsorted PBMCs, taken 0.3 years after starting antiretroviral therapy. The receptor set was obtained from a man younger than 35 with HIV. Both conserved end residues are part of each CDR3. D genes are given only for firm matches. Some rows have no size entry. The others give once, few or many, or a class for an expanded clone.

D | J | V | size | DNA | CDR3
TRBD1 | TRBJ1-5 | TRBV7-2 | . | TGTGCCAGCAGCCCGTGGGACAGGGGAAGGCAGCCCCAGCATTTT | CASSPWDRGRQPQHF
. | TRBJ2-1 | TRBV27 | . | TGTGCCAGCCATGGCGGGAATGAGCAGTTCTTC | CASHGGNEQFF
. | TRBJ1-4 | TRBV7-2 | . | TGTGCCAGCAGCCGGAGAGTCGGCGGGGGTGAGGCTGAAAAACTGTTTTTT | CASSRRVGGGEAEKLFF
. | TRBJ2-7 | TRBV7-3 | . | TGTGCCAGCAGCTCCACAGGGTCGTACGAGCAGTACTTC | CASSSTGSYEQYF
TRBD1 | TRBJ1-1 | TRBV28 | . | TGTGCCAGCAGTTCCTTGACAGGGGAGAACACTGAAGCTTTCTTT | CASSSLTGENTEAFF
. | TRBJ1-2 | TRBV9 | . | TGTGCCAGCAGCGTTGACGGGAACTATGGCTACACCTTC | CASSVDGNYGYTF
. | TRBJ2-7 | TRBV7-2 | . | TGTGCCAGCAGCTTAACGGTGGGAGGGGGGATTTACGAGCAGTACTTC | CASSLTVGGGIYEQYF
. | TRBJ2-3 | TRBV9 | . | TGTGCCAGCAGCGGGGGGGGGCCCGCTAGCACAGATACGCAGTATTTT | CASSGGGPASTDTQYF
. | TRBJ2-7 | TRBV5-1 | . | TGCGCCAGCAGTCCACAGACAGGCCTCGCGGTCTACGAGCAGTACTTC | CASSPQTGLAVYEQYF
TRBD2 | TRBJ2-1 | TRBV5-6 | . | TGTGCCAGCAGCGTACAGACTAGCGAAGCTATCAATGAGCAGTTCTTC | CASSVQTSEAINEQFF
TRBD1 | TRBJ1-4 | TRBV7-9 | once | TGTGCCAGCAGCTCCGGACAGGGGGTAGGAGAAAAACTGTTTTTT | CASSSGQGVGEKLFF
. | TRBJ2-7 | TRBV4-2 | . | TGTGCCAGCAGCCAAGGGATCGGGGGTGCGTACGAGCAGTACTTC | CASSQGIGGAYEQYF
. | TRBJ2-3 | TRBV10-3 | . | TGTGCCATCAGTGAGGGCGGGACCCGCACAGATACGCAGTATTTT | CAISEGGTRTDTQYF
. | TRBJ2-7 | TRBV5-1 | . | TGCGCCAGCAGCCTATCCGGGACCGCCTACGAGCAGTACTTC | CASSLSGTAYEQYF
. | TRBJ2-1 | TRBV30 | . | TGTGCCTGGACGATCGGGGGGCGATTCGGCAATGAGCAGTTCTTC | CAWTIGGRFGNEQFF
. | TRBJ1-2 | TRBV9 | few | TGTGCCAGCAGCGTCTCAGGAGATGGGTATTCCTATGGCTACACCTTC | CASSVSGDGYSYGYTF
. | TRBJ2-7 | TRBV30 | . | TGTGCCTGGAGTCCCACCGGGGACGTCTCCTACGAGCAGTACTTC | CAWSPTGDVSYEQYF
TRBD1 | TRBJ1-4 | TRBV7-6 | few | TGTGCCAGCAGGACAGGGGGTACTGAAAAACTGTTTTTT | CASRTGGTEKLFF
. | TRBJ1-6 | TRBV5-1 | . | TGCGCCAGCAGCTTGGGCAGGGGAAATTCACCCCTCCACTTT | CASSLGRGNSPLHF
. | TRBJ2-7 | TRBV2 | . | TGTGCCAGCCCCGCCAGGCTCCTCTACGAGCAGTACTTC | CASPARLLYEQYF
TRBD1 | TRBJ1-6 | TRBV18 | . | TGTGCCAGCTCACAAGGACAGGCCGCGCTGAATTCACCCCTCCACTTT | CASSQGQAALNSPLHF
TRBD1 | TRBJ1-5 | TRBV30 | . | TGTGCCTGGAGTGTAGGGCAGGGGGATGGGCCCCAGCATTTT | CAWSVGQGDGPQHF
. | TRBJ1-3 | TRBV30 | . | TGTGCCTGGGCAAAAAGCTCTGGAAACACCATATATTTT | CAWAKSSGNTIYF
. | TRBJ1-6 | TRBV5-6 | few | TGTGCCAGCAGCAAAAGGGAAAGGTCACCCCTCCACTTT | CASSKRERSPLHF
TRBD2 | TRBJ2-3 | TRBV9 | . | TGTGCCAGCAGCGTAGGAGCGGGGGCGTTGACAGATACGCAGTATTTT | CASSVGAGALTDTQYF
. | TRBJ2-1 | TRBV7-9 | . | TGTGCCAGCAGCTTAGCGAAGGGGGGACGCTCCTACAATGAGCAGTTCTTC | CASSLAKGGRSYNEQFF
. | TRBJ2-2 | TRBV6-5 | . | TGTGCCAGCAGTCTCTTGAGCGCGGGGACCGGGGAGCTGTTTTTT | CASSLLSAGTGELFF
TRBD1 | TRBJ1-2 | TRBV9 | . | TGTGCCAGCAGCGGGGACAGCTCTAACTATGGCTACACCTTC | CASSGDSSNYGYTF
. | TRBJ2-5 | TRBV19 | once | TGTGCCAGTAGTATATATTCGGGGAAGGAGACCCAGTACTTC | CASSIYSGKETQYF
. | TRBJ2-3 | TRBV14 | once | TGTGCCAGCAGCCTCCAGCGGCACACAGATACGCAGTATTTT | CASSLQRHTDTQYF
. | TRBJ1-3 | TRBV9 | . | TGTGCCAGCAGCGTAGACTGGGGACGAAACACCATATATTTT | CASSVDWGRNTIYF
. | TRBJ2-1 | TRBV5-1 | . | TGCGCCAGCAGCTGGCCAGTTATCCGTTACAATGAGCAGTTCTTC | CASSWPVIRYNEQFF
. | TRBJ1-5 | TRBV5-5 | . | TGTGCCAGCAGCCCCTTTTGGGTGGGGGGGTTTAACAATCAGCCCCAGCATTTT | CASSPFWVGGFNNQPQHF
. | TRBJ1-2 | TRBV11-2 | . | TGTGCCAGCAGCCCAACTCGCTATGGCTACACCTTC | CASSPTRYGYTF
. | TRBJ2-7 | TRBV20-1 | . | TGCAGTGCCCACTCAGGGGCCGAGCAGTACTTC | CSAHSGAEQYF
. | TRBJ1-5 | TRBV2 | medium-sized | TGTGCCAGCAGTGCCGGATGGGGAGGTCAGCCCCAGCATTTT | CASSAGWGGQPQHF
. | TRBJ2-2 | TRBV30 | once | TGTGCCTGGAGGAGCGGGAACACCGGGGAGCTGTTTTTT | CAWRSGNTGELFF
. | TRBJ1-4 | TRBV18 | once | TGTGCCAGCTCCCCACCTAATGAAAAACTGTTTTTT | CASSPPNEKLFF
. | TRBJ2-7 | TRBV13 | few | TGTGCCAGCAGCTCCCGGGACACGGTTTACGAGCAGTACTTC | CASSSRDTVYEQYF
. | TRBJ2-7 | TRBV2 | few | TGTGCCAGCGGGGACTGGCCCGGGCGATGGGGCGAGCAGTACTTC | CASGDWPGRWGEQYF
TRBD1 | TRBJ2-7 | TRBV15 | few | TGTGCCACCAGCAGAGATAAGGGGACAGGCTACGAGCAGTACTTC | CATSRDKGTGYEQYF
TRBD1 | TRBJ1-2 | TRBV6-5 | . | TGTGCCAGCAGTTACGGGGACAGGGGGCTTGGCTACACCTTC | CASSYGDRGLGYTF
. | TRBJ2-7 | TRBV5-1 | . | TGCGCCAGCAGCTTGTATAGTGGGGCTGACGAGCAGTACTTC | CASSLYSGADEQYF
. | TRBJ2-1 | TRBV6-5 | . | TGTGCCAGCAGTAACGGCAATGAGCAGTTCTTC | CASSNGNEQFF
. | TRBJ1-5 | TRBV6-1 | . | TGTGCCAGCATCTGGGCGAGGGGAGGCAATCAGCCCCAGCATTTT | CASIWARGGNQPQHF
. | TRBJ2-1 | TRBV10-2 | . | TGCGCCAGCAGTGACAGTCAAATCATTAATTCTTATGAGCAGTTCTTC | CASSDSQIINSYEQFF
. | TRBJ2-2 | TRBV6-6 | . | TGTGCCAGCAGTTACATCGGAGGGCCCGTCGGGGAGCTGTTTTTT | CASSYIGGPVGELFF
. | TRBJ2-7 | TRBV23-1 | . | TGCGCCAGCAGTCCCATAGTTTGGGCATACGAGCAGTACTTC | CASSPIVWAYEQYF
TRBD1 | TRBJ1-1 | TRBV19 | . | TGTGCCAGTAGTACCGGGACAGGGTACACTGAAGCTTTCTTT | CASSTGTGYTEAFF
. | TRBJ2-7 | TRBV4-2 | . | TGTGCCAGCAGCCAATTCCGGGACTACGAGCAGTACTTC | CASSQFRDYEQYF
. | TRBJ2-7 | TRBV19 | . | TGTGCCAGTAGTATCCGGGACGGCTCCTACGAGCAGTACTTC | CASSIRDGSYEQYF
TRBD2 | TRBJ2-3 | TRBV11-2 | . | TGTGCCAGCAGCTTAATGGGGACTAGTACAGCACAAAATACGCAGTATTTT | CASSLMGTSTAQNTQYF
. | TRBJ2-6 | TRBV19 | . | TGTGCCAGTAGTAACTCCGGGGCCAACGTCCTGACTTTC | CASSNSGANVLTF
TRBD1 | TRBJ1-5 | TRBV7-2 | . | TGTGCCAGCAGCTCAGACAGGGCGAGGGGGCCCCAGCATTTT | CASSSDRARGPQHF
TRBD1 | TRBJ2-3 | TRBV4-1 | . | TGCGCCAGCAGCCAAGATGGGGACAGGGTGCCAGATACGCAGTATTTT | CASSQDGDRVPDTQYF
. | TRBJ2-2 | TRBV19 | . | TGTGCCAGTAGTATAGGGACGGACACAATTAACACCGGGGAGCTGTTTTTT | CASSIGTDTINTGELFF
TRBD2 | TRBJ2-7 | TRBV2 | . | TGTGCCAGCAGGGTGGATCCAGCGGGGGACGAGCAGTACTTC | CASRVDPAGDEQYF
. | TRBJ2-7 | TRBV30 | . | TGTGCCTGGAGTGTGGGAGCTAGCGACGAGGACGAGCAGTACTTC | CAWSVGASDEDEQYF
. | TRBJ2-1 | TRBV28 | . | TGTGCCAGCAGTTTGCGTAACCCCGGGACAAAGGACTACAATGAGCAGTTCTTC | CASSLRNPGTKDYNEQFF